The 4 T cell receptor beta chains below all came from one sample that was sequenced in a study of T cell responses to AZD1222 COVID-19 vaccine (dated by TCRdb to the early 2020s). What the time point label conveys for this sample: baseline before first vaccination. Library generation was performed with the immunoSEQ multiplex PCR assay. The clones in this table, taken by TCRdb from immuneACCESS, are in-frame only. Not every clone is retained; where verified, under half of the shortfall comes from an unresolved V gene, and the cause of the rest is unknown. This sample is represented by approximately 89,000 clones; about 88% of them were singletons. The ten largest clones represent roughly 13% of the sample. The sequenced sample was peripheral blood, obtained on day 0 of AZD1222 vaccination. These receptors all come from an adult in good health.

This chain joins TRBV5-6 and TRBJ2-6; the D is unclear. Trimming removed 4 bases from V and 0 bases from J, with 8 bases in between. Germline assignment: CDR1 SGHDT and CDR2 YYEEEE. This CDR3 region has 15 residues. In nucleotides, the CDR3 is TGTGCCAGCAGCCTAGGATCCTCTGGGGCCAACGTCCTGACTTTC. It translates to CASSLGSSGANVLTF.

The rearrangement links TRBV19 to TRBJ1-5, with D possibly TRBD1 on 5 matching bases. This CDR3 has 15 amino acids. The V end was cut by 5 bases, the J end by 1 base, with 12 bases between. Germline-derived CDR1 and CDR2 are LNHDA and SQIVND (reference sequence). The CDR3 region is CASSGGTASNQPQHF. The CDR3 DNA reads TGTGCCAGTAGTGGGGGAACGGCCAGCAATCAGCCCCAGCATTTT. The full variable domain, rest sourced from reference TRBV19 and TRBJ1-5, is DGGITQSPKYLFRKEGQNVTLSCEQNLNHDAMYWYRQDPGQGLRLIYYSQIVNDFQKGDIAEGYSVSREKKESFPLTVTSAQKNPTAFYLCASSGGTASNQPQHFGDGTRLSIL.

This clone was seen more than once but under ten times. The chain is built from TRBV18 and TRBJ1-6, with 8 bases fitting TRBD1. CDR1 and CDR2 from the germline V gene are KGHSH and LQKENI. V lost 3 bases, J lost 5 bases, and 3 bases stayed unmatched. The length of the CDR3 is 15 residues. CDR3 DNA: TGTGCCAGCTCACCCACAGGGGGTGATAATTCACCCCTCCACTTT. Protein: CASSPTGGDNSPLHF.

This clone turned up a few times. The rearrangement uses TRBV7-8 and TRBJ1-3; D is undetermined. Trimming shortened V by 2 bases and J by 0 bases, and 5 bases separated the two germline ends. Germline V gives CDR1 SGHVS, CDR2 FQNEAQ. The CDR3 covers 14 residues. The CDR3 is CASSLSDSGNTIYF. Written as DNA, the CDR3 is TGTGCCAGCAGCTTAAGTGACTCTGGAAACACCATATATTTT.